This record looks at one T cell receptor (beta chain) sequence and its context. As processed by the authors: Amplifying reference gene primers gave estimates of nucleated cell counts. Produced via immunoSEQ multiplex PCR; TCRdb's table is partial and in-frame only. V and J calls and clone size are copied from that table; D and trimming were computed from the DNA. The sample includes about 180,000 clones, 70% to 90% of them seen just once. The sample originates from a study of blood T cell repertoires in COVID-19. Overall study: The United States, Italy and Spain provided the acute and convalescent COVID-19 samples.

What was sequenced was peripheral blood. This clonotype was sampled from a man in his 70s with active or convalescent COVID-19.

CDR3 amino acids: CASSFQRGTANTEAFF. As DNA, the CDR3 is TGTGCCAGCAGCTTCCAGCGAGGGACAGCGAACACTGAAGCTTTCTTT. The V call is TRBV11-2, the J call TRBJ1-1, with 7 bases identical to TRBD1. Germline CDR1 is SGHAT and CDR2 is FQNNGV. The V segment lost 3 bases and the J segment 1 base; nucleotides outside the gene matches: 8. This CDR3 region has 16 residues.